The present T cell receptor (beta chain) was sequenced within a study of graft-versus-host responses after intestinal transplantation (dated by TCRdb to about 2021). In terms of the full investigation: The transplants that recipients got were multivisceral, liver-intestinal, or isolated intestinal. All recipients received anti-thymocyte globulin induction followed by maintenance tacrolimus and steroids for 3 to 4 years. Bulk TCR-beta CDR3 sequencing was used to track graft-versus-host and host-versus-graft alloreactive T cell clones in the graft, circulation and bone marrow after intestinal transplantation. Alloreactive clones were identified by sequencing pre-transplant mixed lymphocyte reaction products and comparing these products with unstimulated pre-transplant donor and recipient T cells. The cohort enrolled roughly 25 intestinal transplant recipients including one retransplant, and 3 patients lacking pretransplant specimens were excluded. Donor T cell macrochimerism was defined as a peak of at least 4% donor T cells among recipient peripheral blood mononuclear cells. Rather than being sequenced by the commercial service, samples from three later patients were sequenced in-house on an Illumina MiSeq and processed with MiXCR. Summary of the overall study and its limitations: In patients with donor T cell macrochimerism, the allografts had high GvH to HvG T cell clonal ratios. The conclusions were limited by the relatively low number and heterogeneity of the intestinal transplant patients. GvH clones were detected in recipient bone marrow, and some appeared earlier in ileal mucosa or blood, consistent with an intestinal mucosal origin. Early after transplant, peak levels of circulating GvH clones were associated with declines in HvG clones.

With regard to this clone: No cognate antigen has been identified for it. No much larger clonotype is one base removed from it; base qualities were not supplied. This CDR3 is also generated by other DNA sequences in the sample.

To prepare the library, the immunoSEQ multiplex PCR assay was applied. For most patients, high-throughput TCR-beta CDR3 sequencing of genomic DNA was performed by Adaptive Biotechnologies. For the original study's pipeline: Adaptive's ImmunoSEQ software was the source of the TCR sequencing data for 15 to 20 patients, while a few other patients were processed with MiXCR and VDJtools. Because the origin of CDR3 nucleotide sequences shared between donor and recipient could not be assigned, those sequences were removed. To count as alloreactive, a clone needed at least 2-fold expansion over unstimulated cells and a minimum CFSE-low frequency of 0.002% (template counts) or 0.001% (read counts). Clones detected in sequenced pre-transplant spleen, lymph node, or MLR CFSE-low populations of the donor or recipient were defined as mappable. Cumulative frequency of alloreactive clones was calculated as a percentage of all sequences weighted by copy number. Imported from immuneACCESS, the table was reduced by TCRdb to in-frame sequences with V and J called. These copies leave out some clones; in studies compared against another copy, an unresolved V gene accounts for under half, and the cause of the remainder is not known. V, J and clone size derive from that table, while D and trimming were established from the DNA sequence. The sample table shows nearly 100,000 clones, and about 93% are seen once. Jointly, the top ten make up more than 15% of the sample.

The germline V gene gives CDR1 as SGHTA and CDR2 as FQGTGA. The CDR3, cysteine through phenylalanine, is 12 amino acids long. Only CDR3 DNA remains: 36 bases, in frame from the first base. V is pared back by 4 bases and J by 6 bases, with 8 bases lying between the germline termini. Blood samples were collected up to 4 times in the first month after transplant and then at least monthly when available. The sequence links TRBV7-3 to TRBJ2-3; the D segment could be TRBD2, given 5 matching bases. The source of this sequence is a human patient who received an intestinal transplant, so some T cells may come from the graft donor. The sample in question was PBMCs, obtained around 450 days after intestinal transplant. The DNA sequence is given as TGTGCCAGCAGCTCTCCGGGGGATACGCAGTATTTT. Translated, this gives CASSSPGDTQYF.